This TCR beta chain was retrieved from a study of cytomegalovirus exposure and HLA in healthy donors. Both 60 Vbeta primers and 13 Jbeta primers went into the PCR. Clones were sequenced by immunoSEQ multiplex PCR, and TCRdb holds only the in-frame ones, with some missing. Here the sample spans nearly 200,000 clones, 82% being singletons. The length of the CDR3 is 16 residues. V lost 1 base and J lost 1, with 13 bases in between. Germline V gene sequence: CDR1 SGHVS, CDR2 FNYEAQ. The count of this clone is one. The receptor was derived from a woman aged 50 to 65 in good health and CMV-seropositive. What was sequenced was PBMCs. V usage is TRBV7-6 and J usage is TRBJ2-5, with a possible D match to TRBD2 (6 bases). The CDR3, as DNA: TGTGCCAGCAGCTTAGGAATCCCGGGGGTCCAAGAGACCCAGTACTTC. Translating it yields CASSLGIPGVQETQYF.